This entry concerns a single T cell receptor beta chain. V lost 6 bases to trimming and J lost 2 bases; unmatched junction nucleotides: 5. The CDR3 extends over 15 amino acids. CDR1 KGHSH and CDR2 LQKENI come from the germline V gene. The data belong to a study of blood T cell repertoires in COVID-19. Across the study: T cells, B-cell-depleted T cells, or PBMCs supplied cDNA or gDNA.

The assay was immunoSEQ multiplex PCR, and TCRdb's table has in-frame clones only and misses some. The data contain 15,000 to 20,000 clones, just under 90% of them singletons. The sample comprised peripheral blood. The chain joins TRBV18 to TRBJ1-2; 11 nucleotides line up with TRBD1. The receptor's source is a human donor in a cohort sampled during active COVID-19. The CDR3 region is CASSPGTGGNYGYTF. In DNA form, the CDR3 reads TGTGCCAGCTCTCCCGGGACAGGGGGAAACTATGGCTACACCTTC.